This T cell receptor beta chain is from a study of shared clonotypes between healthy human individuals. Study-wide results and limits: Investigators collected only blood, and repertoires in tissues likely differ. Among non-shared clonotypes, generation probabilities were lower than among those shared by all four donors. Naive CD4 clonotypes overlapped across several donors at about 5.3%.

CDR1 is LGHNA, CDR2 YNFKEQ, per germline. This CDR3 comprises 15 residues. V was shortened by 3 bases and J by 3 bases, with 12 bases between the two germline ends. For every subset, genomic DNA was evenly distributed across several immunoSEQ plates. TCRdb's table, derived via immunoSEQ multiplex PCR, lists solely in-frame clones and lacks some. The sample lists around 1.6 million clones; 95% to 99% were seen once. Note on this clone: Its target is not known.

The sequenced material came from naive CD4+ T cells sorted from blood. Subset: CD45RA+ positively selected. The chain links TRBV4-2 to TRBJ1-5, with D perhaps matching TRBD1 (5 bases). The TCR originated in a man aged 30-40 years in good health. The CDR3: CASSQTEGLNQPQHF. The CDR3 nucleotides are TGTGCCAGCAGCCAGACAGAGGGACTCAATCAGCCCCAGCATTTT.